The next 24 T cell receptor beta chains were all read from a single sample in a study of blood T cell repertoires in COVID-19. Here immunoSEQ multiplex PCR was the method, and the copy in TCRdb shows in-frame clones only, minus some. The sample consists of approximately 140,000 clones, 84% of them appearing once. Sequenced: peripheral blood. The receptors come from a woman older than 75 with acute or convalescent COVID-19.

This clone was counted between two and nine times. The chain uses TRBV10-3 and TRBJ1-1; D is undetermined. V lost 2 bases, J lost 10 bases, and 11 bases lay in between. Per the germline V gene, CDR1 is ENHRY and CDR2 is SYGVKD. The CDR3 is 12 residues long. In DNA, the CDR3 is TGTGCCATCAGTGAGGGGGAGGGCCCAGCTTTCTTT. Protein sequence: CAISEGEGPAFF.

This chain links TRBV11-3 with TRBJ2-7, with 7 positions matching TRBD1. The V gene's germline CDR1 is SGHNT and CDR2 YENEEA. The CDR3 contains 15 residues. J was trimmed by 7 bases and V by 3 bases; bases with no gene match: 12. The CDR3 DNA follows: TGTGCCAGCAGCTTGCGACAGGGTCCGGACTCTGAGCAGTACTTC. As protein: CASSLRQGPDSEQYF. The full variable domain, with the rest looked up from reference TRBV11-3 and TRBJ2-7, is EAGVVQSPRYKIIEKKQPVAFWCNPISGHNTLYWYLQNLGQGPELLIRYENEEAVDDSQLPKDRFSAERLKGVDSTLKIQPAELGDSAVYLCASSLRQGPDSEQYFGPGTRLTVT.

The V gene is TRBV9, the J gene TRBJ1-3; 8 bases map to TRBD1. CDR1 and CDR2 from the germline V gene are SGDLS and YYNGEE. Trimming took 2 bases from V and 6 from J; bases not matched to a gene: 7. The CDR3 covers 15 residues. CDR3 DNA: TGTGCCAGCAGCGTTTCCGGGACAGGCCAAAACACCATATATTTT. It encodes CASSVSGTGQNTIYF.

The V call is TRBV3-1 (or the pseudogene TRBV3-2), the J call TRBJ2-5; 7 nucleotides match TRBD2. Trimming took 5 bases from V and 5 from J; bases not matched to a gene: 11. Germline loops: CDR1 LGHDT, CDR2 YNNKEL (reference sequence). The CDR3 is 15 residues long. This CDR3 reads CASSGGLSAGETQYF. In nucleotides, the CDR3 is TGTGCCAGCAGCGGGGGACTATCCGCCGGGGAGACCCAGTACTTC.

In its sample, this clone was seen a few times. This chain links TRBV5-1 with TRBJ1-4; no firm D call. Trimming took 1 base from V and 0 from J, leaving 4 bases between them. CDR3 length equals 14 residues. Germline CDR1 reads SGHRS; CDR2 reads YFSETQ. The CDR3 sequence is CASSLHATNEKLFF. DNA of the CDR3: TGCGCCAGCAGCTTGCATGCAACTAATGAAAAACTGTTTTTT.

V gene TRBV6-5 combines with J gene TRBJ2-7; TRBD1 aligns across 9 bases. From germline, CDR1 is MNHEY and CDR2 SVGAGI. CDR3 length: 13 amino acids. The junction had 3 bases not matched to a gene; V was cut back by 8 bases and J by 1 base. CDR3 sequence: CASGGQGSYEQYF. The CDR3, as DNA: TGTGCCAGCGGGGGACAGGGATCCTACGAGCAGTACTTC.

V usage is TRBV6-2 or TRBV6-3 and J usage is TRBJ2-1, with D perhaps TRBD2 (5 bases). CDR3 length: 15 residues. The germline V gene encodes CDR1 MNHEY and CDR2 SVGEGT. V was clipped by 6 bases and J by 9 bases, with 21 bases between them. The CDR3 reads CASSSTWRPGGEQFF. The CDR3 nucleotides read TGTGCCAGCAGCTCGACTTGGAGGCCCGGTGGTGAGCAGTTCTTC.

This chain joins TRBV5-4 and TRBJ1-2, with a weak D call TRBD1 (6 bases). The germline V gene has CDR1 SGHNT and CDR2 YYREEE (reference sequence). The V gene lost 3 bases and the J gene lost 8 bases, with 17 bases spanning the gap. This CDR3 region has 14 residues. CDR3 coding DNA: TGTGCCAGCAGCTCCCCCAAGGGGGTCTGGGGCTACACCTTC. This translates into CASSSPKGVWGYTF.

The CDR3 region has the DNA TGCGCCAGCAGCTTCCGGGACAGGGGGCCATACAATGAGCAGTTCTTC. It specifies CASSFRDRGPYNEQFF. The J gene is TRBJ2-1, the V gene TRBV4-1; 12 nucleotides agree with TRBD1. V was clipped by 5 bases and J by 4 bases; unmatched bases: 6. Germline CDR1 MGHRA, CDR2 YSYEKL. The CDR3 spans 16 residues.

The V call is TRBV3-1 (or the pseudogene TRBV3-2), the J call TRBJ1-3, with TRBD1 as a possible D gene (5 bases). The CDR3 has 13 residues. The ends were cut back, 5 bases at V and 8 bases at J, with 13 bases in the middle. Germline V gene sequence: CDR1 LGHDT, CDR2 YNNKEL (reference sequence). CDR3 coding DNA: TGTGCCAGCAGCAAGATGGGAGGGGACACCATATATTTT. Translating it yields CASSKMGGDTIYF.

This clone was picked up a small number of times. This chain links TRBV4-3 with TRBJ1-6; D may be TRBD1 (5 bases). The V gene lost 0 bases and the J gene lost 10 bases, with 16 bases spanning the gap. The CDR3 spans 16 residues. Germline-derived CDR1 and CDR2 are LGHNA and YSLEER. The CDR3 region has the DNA TGCGCCAGCAGCCAAGATTTGGGGGGGTCAGGGTCACCCCTCCACTTT. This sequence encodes CASSQDLGGSGSPLHF.

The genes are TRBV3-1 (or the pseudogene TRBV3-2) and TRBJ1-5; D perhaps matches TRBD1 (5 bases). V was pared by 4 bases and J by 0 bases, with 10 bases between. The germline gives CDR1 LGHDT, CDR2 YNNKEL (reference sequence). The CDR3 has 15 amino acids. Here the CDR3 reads CASSRDRYSNQPQHF. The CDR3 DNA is TGTGCCAGCAGCCGCGACAGATATAGCAATCAGCCCCAGCATTTT.

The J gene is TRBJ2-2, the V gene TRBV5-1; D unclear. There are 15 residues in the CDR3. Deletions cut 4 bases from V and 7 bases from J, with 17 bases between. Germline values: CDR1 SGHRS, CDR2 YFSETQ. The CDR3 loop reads CASSRLVTSSGELFF. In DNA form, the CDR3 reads TGCGCCAGCAGCCGGCTGGTGACCTCTAGCGGGGAGCTGTTTTTT.

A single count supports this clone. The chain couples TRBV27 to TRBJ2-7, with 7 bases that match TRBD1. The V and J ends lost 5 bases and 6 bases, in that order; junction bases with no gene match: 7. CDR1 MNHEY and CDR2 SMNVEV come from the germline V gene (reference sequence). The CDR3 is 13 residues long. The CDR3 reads CASSATGESEQYF. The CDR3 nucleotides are TGTGCCAGCAGTGCTACAGGGGAGAGCGAGCAGTACTTC.

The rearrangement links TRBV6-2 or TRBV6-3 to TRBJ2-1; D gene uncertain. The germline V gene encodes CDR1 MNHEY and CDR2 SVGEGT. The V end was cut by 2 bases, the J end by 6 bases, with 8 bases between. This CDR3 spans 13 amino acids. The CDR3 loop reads CASSYQTSNEQFF. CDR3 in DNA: TGTGCCAGCAGTTACCAAACAAGCAATGAGCAGTTCTTC.

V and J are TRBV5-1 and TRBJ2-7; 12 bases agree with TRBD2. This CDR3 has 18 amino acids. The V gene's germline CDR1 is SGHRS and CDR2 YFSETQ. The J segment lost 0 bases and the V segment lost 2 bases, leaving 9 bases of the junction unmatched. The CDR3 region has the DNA TGCGCCAGCAGCTTAATGACTAGCGGGGGAACAAGCTCCTACGAGCAGTACTTC. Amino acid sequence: CASSLMTSGGTSSYEQYF.

In nucleotides, the CDR3 is TGTGCCATCAGTGAGATAGGACAGAGTACGTCTGAAGCTTTCTTT. Amino acid sequence: CAISEIGQSTSEAFF. V is TRBV10-3 and J is TRBJ1-1; D might be TRBD1 (6 bases). Germline V gene lookup returns CDR1 ENHRY and CDR2 SYGVKD. CDR3 length: 15 residues. Trimming pared 2 bases from V and 6 bases from J, leaving 16 bases between.

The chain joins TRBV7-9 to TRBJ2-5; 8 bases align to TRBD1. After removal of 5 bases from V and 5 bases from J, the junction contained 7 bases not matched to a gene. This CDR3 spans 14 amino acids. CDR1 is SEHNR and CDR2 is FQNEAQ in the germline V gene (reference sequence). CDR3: CASSKTGGRETQYF. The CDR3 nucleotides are TGTGCCAGCAGCAAAACAGGGGGGCGGGAGACCCAGTACTTC.

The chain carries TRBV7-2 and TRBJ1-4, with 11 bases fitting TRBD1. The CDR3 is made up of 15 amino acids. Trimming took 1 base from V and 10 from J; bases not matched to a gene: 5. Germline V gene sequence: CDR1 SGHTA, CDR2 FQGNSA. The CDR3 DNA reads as TGTGCCAGCAGCTTAGGGACAGGGGGCGATGGAAAACTGTTTTTT. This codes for CASSLGTGGDGKLFF.

CDR3 sequence reads: CASIGGVLNTEAFF. Here the CDR3 DNA reads TGTGCCAGTATAGGCGGGGTTTTGAACACTGAAGCTTTCTTT. The gene calls are TRBV19 and TRBJ1-1, with unresolved D. CDR1 is LNHDA, CDR2 SQIVND, per germline (reference sequence). V was cut by 7 bases and J by 0 bases, with 12 bases left in between. This CDR3 contains 14 residues.

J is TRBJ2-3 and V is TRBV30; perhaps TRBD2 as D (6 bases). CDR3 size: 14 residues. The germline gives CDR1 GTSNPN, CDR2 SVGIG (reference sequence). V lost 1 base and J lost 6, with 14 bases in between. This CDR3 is CAWSDGRGRDTQYF. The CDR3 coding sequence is TGTGCCTGGAGTGATGGCCGGGGGAGGGATACGCAGTATTTT.

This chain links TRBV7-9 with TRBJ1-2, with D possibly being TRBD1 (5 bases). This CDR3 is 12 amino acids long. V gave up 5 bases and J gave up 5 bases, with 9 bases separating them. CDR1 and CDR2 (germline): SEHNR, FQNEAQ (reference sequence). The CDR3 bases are TGTGCCAGCAGCAAGCGACAGTATGGCTACACCTTC. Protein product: CASSKRQYGYTF.

CDR3 region: CASQTSGASTDTQYF. In DNA form, the CDR3 reads TGCGCCAGCCAGACTAGCGGAGCTAGCACAGATACGCAGTATTTT. V is TRBV5-1 and J is TRBJ2-3; 9 positions match TRBD2. This CDR3 is built from 15 residues. The V gene end was trimmed by 7 bases and the J gene end by 0 bases; junction bases not matched to a gene: 6. Germline assignment: CDR1 SGHRS and CDR2 YFSETQ.

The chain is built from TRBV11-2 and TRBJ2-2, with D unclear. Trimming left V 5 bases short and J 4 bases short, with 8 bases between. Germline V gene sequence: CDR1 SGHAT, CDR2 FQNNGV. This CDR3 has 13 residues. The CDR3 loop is CASSTGSTGELFF. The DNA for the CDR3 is TGTGCCAGCAGCACGGGTTCCACCGGGGAGCTGTTTTTT.